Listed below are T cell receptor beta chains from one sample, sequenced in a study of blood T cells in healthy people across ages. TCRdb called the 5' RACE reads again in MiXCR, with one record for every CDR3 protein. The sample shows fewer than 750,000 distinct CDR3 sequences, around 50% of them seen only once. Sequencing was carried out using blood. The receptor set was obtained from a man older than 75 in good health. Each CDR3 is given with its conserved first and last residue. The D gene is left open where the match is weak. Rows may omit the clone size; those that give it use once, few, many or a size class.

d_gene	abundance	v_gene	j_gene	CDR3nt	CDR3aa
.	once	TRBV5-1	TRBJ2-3	TGCGCCAGCAACTTGGGTCGCAGCCGGACTAAAGATACGCAGTATTTT	CASNLGRSRTKDTQYF
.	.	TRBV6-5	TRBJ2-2	TGTGCCAGCAGTTTCCTAGGGACGGGGGCTAACACCGGGGAGCTGTTTTTT	CASSFLGTGANTGELFF
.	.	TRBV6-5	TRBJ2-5	TGTGCCAGCAGCCCCAGATCTGAGACCCAGTACTTC	CASSPRSETQYF
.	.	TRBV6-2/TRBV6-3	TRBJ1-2	TGTGCCAGCAGAACCGACGGGCGGGGGGACTACACCTTC	CASRTDGRGDYTF
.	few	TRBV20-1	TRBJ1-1	TGCAGTGCTAGCGGCGGGATATTGAACACTGAAGCTTTCTTT	CSASGGILNTEAFF
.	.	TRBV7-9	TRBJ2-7	TGTGCCAGCGGCCCCCACCTCCTCAATTTTTACAATGAGCAGTACTTC	CASGPHLLNFYNEQYF
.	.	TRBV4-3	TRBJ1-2	TGCGCCAGCAGCCAAGAGTCGACGAGGGCTAACTATGGCTACACCTTC	CASSQESTRANYGYTF
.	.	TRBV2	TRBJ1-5	TGTGCCAGCAGTGAGCTCGGGCACCCGGGCAATCAGCCCCAGCATTTT	CASSELGHPGNQPQHF
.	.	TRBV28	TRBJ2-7	TGTGCCAGCAGTTTATTCGGGAGCTCCTACGAGCAGTACTTC	CASSLFGSSYEQYF
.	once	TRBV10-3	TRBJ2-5	TGTGCCATCAGTGAGTCGGGCAGAGAGACCCAGTACTTC	CAISESGRETQYF
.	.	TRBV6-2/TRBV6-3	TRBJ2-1	TGTGCCAGCAGTTACGACCGTCGGGGGAACACTGAGCAGTTCTTC	CASSYDRRGNTEQFF
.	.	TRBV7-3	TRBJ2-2	TGTGCCAGCAGCGTCGGGCAGGGGAACACCGGGGAGCTGTTTTTT	CASSVGQGNTGELFF
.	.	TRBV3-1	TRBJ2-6	TGTGCCAGCAGCCAAGATCACGGGAACTCTGGGGCCAACGTCCTGACTTTC	CASSQDHGNSGANVLTF
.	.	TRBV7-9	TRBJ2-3	TGTGCCAGCAGCTTATCAGGGTCGGCAGATATGCAGTATTTT	CASSLSGSADMQYF
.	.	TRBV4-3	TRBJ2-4	TGCGCCAGCAGCCAAGACTGGGGCAATTGGGAAAACATTCAGTACTTC	CASSQDWGNWENIQYF
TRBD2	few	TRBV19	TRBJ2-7	TGTGCCAGTAAGCCGGGACTAGCGGGTTACGAGCAGTACTTC	CASKPGLAGYEQYF
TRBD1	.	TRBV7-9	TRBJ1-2	TGTGCCAGCAGCTTAGGGGGACAGGCTCACAACTATGGCTACACCTTC	CASSLGGQAHNYGYTF
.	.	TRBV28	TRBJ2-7	TGTGCCAGCACGACCGGGGCGATCGTTTACGAGCAGTACTTC	CASTTGAIVYEQYF
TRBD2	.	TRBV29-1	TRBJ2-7	TGCAGCGTTGAGAGCGGGAGAGGACCCTACGAGCAGTACTTC	CSVESGRGPYEQYF
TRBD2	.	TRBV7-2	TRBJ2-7	TGTGCCAGCAGCCTTAGCGGGAGCACCTACGAGCAGTACTTC	CASSLSGSTYEQYF
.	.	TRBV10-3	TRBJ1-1	TGTGCCATCAGTTCCAGCGTACTTGAAGCTTTCTTT	CAISSSVLEAFF
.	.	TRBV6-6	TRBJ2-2	TGTGCCGGCAGTCGCCGGACAAGGGGCACCGGGGAGCTGTTTTTT	CAGSRRTRGTGELFF
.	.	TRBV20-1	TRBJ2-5	TGCAGTGCGAGCGCGCGGGACGTAGGACTCAAGACCCAGTACTTC	CSASARDVGLKTQYF
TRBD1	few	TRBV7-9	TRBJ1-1	TGTGCCAGCAGCGCGCAGGGGGCGCCTGTTACTGAAGCTTTCTTT	CASSAQGAPVTEAFF
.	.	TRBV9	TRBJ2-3	TGTGCCAGCAGCGTAAGTCCCTCGCGGGGCCGCACAGATACGCAGTATTTT	CASSVSPSRGRTDTQYF
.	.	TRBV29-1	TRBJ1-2	TGCAGCGTTGCGGATCGGGGGCCCGGCTACACCTTC	CSVADRGPGYTF
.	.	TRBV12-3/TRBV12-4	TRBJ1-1	TGTGCCGGCAGTCCCAGGCGTTTTGGGGAAGCTTTCTTT	CAGSPRRFGEAFF
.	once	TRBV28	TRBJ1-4	TGTGCCAGCAGGACAACCCAGGCCACTGTTGAAAAACTGTTTTTT	CASRTTQATVEKLFF
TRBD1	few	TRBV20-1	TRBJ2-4	TGCAGTGCTAGAGAAGGGACAGTAAACATTCAGTACTTC	CSAREGTVNIQYF
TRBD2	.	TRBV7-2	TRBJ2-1	TGTGCCAGCAGCTTGCAAGCGGGAGGGCCTGGTAATGAGCAGTTCTTC	CASSLQAGGPGNEQFF
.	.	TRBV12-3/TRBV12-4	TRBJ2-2	TGTGCCAGCCGAAAGGGGGCGAACACCGGGGAGCTGTTTTTT	CASRKGANTGELFF
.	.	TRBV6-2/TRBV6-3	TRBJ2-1	TGTGCCACTACAAGTGGGGGTGAGCAGTTCTTC	CATTSGGEQFF
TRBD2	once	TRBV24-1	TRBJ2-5	TGTGCCACCAGTGAGCCCGGGGGGGAGACCCAGTACTTC	CATSEPGGETQYF
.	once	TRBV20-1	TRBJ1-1	TGCAGTGCTAGACTTACAGGGAGGAGGAACACTGAAGCTTTCTTT	CSARLTGRRNTEAFF
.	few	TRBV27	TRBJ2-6	TGTGCCAGCAGTTTATGGGGGGTAAGGAGAGACTCTGGGGCCAACGTCCTGACTTTC	CASSLWGVRRDSGANVLTF